Described below is a single T cell receptor beta chain sequence and its context. Its antigen is unidentified. CDR3 length equals 12 residues. The germline V gene has CDR1 SGHTA and CDR2 FQGTGA. Unmatched junction bases numbered 9, after V lost 5 bases and J lost 15 bases. Healthy bone marrow donors formed the donor group. This specimen comes from a study of cytomegalovirus exposure and HLA in healthy donors. Findings of the study overall: Productive rates of about 90% or about 30% were seen for most TCR beta V segments in an earlier analysis. Certain indistinguishable V segments, among them TRBV6-2 and TRBV6-3, were excluded.

A multiplex PCR was run with 60 Vbeta primers and 13 Jbeta primers. Using immunoSEQ multiplex PCR, the repertoire was profiled, and TCRdb retains in-frame clones only, with some absent. Found here are approximately 190,000 clones, approximately 80% of them singletons; the top ten hold approximately 2%. The gene calls are TRBV7-3 and TRBJ2-2, with 7 bases lining up with TRBD1. The sample comprised PBMCs. The receptor was isolated from a woman under 30 in good health and CMV-seropositive. The chain's CDR3 is CASSVRGGPVFF. The CDR3 coding sequence is TGTGCCAGCAGCGTGAGAGGGGGCCCGGTGTTTTTT.